The entry below gives a single TCR beta chain sequence along with its context. Germline is not matched at one junction end, which may reflect a read error. This specimen belongs to a study of T cells in Graves' hyperthyroidism and ophthalmopathy. The V gene's germline CDR1 is MNHNY and CDR2 SVGAGI (reference sequence). The CDR3 is 11 residues long. The source material, RNA transcripts, was used to amplify TCR beta CDR3 regions. RT-PCR in the first round (using the HTBI primer set) targeted the TCR CDR3. From the multiplex PCR reads, TCRdb called clonotypes with MiXCR, one entry per CDR3 protein. The table includes 500,000 to 550,000 distinct CDR3 sequences, 20% detected once.

This TCR was recovered from a man aged 40-55 years with Graves' ophthalmopathy. This sequence joins TRBV6-6 and TRBJ2-7; no clear D gene. Source material: blood. Written as DNA, the CDR3 is TGTGCCAGCCGTTACAGATACGAGCAGTACTTC. The encoded protein is CASRYRYEQYF.